The 8 T cell receptor beta chains in this list originate from one sample, sequenced in a study of CD8+ T cells in alopecia areata. Once RNA had been extracted, it was reverse transcribed into cDNA to act as the sequencing template. Sequenced by immunoSEQ multiplex PCR; TCRdb stores in-frame clones only, minus some. Of about 180,000 clones listed, less than 80% are singletons. The source material was CD8+ T cells sorted from blood, sampled at week 0. Source of these receptors: a human donor with alopecia areata.

The chain carries TRBV29-1 and TRBJ2-6; tentatively, D is TRBD2 (5 bases). The CDR3 has 12 amino acids. V lost 1 base, J lost 9 bases, and 7 bases lay in between. Germline V gene lookup returns CDR1 SQVTM and CDR2 ANQGSEA. DNA for the CDR3: TGCAGCGTTGAAGCTGAGGGCAACGTCCTGACTTTC. It yields the protein CSVEAEGNVLTF.

J is TRBJ1-5 and V is TRBV19; unclear D gene. The V gene's germline CDR1 is LNHDA and CDR2 SQIVND (reference sequence). Trimming took off 3 bases at V and 2 bases at J, with 8 bases between the two ends. This CDR3 has 14 amino acids. Here the CDR3 DNA reads TGTGCCAGTAGTATGCCAGCGGGCAATCAGCCCCAGCATTTT. As protein: CASSMPAGNQPQHF.

The chain links TRBV11-2 to TRBJ2-3; D is undetermined. V was clipped by 6 bases and J by 5 bases, with 6 bases between them. CDR3 length: 11 residues. The germline CDR1 and CDR2 sequences are SGHAT and FQNNGV. The CDR3: CASRVVDTQYF. CDR3 nucleotide sequence: TGTGCCAGCAGAGTTGTAGATACGCAGTATTTT.

The CDR3 DNA sequence: TGTGCCACCAGCAGAGGTGGGACCGGGGAGCTGTTTTTT. This encodes CATSRGGTGELFF. V is TRBV15 and J is TRBJ2-2; D remains unclear. CDR1 is LNHNV and CDR2 is YYDKDF in the germline V gene (reference sequence). The CDR3 has 13 residues. V lost 1 base, J lost 5 bases, and 5 bases lay in between.

This clone was seen a few times. The chain links TRBV7-9 to TRBJ2-4; possibly TRBD2 for D (6 bases). Between the trimmed V and J ends, which lost 3 bases and 10 bases, there was a span of 10 bases. CDR1 is SEHNR and CDR2 is FQNEAQ in the germline V gene (reference sequence). This CDR3 spans 12 amino acids. The CDR3 is CASSFLAGIQYF. In DNA form, the CDR3 reads TGTGCCAGCAGCTTTCTGGCGGGGATTCAGTACTTC.

This clone was observed a handful of times. The chain links TRBV6-5 to TRBJ2-3, with no clear D. The CDR3 has 12 amino acids. V shed 0 bases and J shed 4 bases, with 2 bases lying between them. CDR1 MNHEY and CDR2 SVGAGI come from the germline V gene. CDR3 sequence reads: CASSYSPDTQYF. CDR3 in DNA: TGTGCCAGCAGTTACTCTCCAGATACGCAGTATTTT.

The CDR3 nucleotides are TGTGCCAGCAGGGACAGTAGCTCCTACGAGCAGTACTTC. This codes for CASRDSSSYEQYF. The chain couples TRBV13 to TRBJ2-7, with a tentative D call TRBD1 (6 bases). Trimming took 6 bases from V and 0 from J, leaving 9 bases between them. From germline, CDR1 is PRHDT and CDR2 FYEKMQ (reference sequence). This CDR3 spans 13 amino acids.

The chain carries TRBV2 and TRBJ1-1; D gene ambiguous. This CDR3 has 13 amino acids. V was shortened by 7 bases and J by 4 bases, with 13 bases between the two germline ends. Germline V lookup: CDR1 SNHLY, CDR2 FYNNEI. The CDR3 sequence is CASIPPLSTEAFF. The CDR3 region has the DNA TGTGCCAGCATCCCTCCGCTCTCCACTGAAGCTTTCTTT.